The 2 T cell receptor beta chains presented below share a single source sample, sequenced in a study of beta chain features in type 1 diabetes. Expressed TCRB transcripts were sequenced because the entire RNA isolate underwent reverse transcription. TCRdb's table, derived via immunoSEQ multiplex PCR, lists solely in-frame clones and lacks some. The repertoire consists of under 90,000 clones, with roughly 30% occurring once and the leading ten covering over 0.4%. What was sequenced was stem cell memory CD4+ T cells from blood. These receptors all come from a woman between 18 and 29 years old in good health.

This chain connects TRBV7-2 to TRBJ2-3; D is perhaps TRBD1 (6 bases). Trimming stripped 5 bases from V and 4 bases from J, with 13 bases between. CDR1 is SGHTA and CDR2 is FQGNSA in the germline V gene. This CDR3 region has 14 residues. This chain's CDR3 is CASSPDRPSDTQYF. In DNA form, the CDR3 reads TGTGCCAGCAGCCCCGACAGGCCTTCAGATACGCAGTATTTT.

This clone was seen more than once but under ten times. The V and J genes are TRBV5-1 and TRBJ2-3; 8 bases map to TRBD1. Germline V gene data show CDR1 as SGHRS and CDR2 as YFSETQ. Trimming removed 6 bases from V and 4 bases from J; junction bases left unmatched: 4. This CDR3 contains 13 residues. The CDR3, as DNA: TGCGCCAGCAAGCAGGGGGCTTCAGATACGCAGTATTTT. Protein sequence: CASKQGASDTQYF.